A single sample is the source of the 19 T cell receptor beta chains below, sequenced in a study of T cells after yellow fever vaccination. Via MiXCR, TCRdb re-called the 5' RACE reads, giving one row per CDR3 protein. This sample has roughly 30,000 distinct CDR3 sequences, with over 9.5% found just once. The sequenced sample was PBMCs, either bulk or a sorted T-cell subset (CD4+, CD8+, memory, or dextramer-sorted; not recorded which), obtained approximately 16 days after the first yellow fever vaccination. These receptors were collected from a man younger than 35 who received the YFV17D yellow fever vaccine.

Sample share makes this clonotype medium-sized. This CDR3 reads CASSLGSYNEQFF. CDR3 coding DNA: TGTGCCAGCAGCTTAGGCTCCTACAATGAGCAGTTCTTC. V gene TRBV7-9 combines with J gene TRBJ2-1; D ambiguous. Trimming stripped 1 base from V and 0 bases from J, with 1 base between. CDR1 is SEHNR and CDR2 is FQNEAQ in the germline V gene (reference sequence). CDR3 length: 13 amino acids.

This clonotype was seen at least ten times. The chain uses TRBV7-2 and TRBJ1-2; TRBD1 matches at 8 bases. Germline V gene sequence: CDR1 SGHTA, CDR2 FQGNSA. The CDR3 has 13 amino acids. Losses at the gene ends were 2 bases for V and 8 bases for J; bases not matched to a gene: 4. The CDR3: CASSLLQGVGYTF. The CDR3 DNA reads as TGTGCCAGCAGCTTATTACAGGGGGTAGGCTACACCTTC.

This clonotype was counted many times. The chain combines TRBV28 with TRBJ2-2; D is possibly TRBD1 or TRBD2 (5 bases each). This CDR3 is 15 amino acids long. Germline-derived CDR1 and CDR2 are MDHEN and SYDVKM. V lost 4 bases to trimming and J lost 0 bases, with 9 bases between them. Here the CDR3 reads CASSSGTSNTGELFF. Here the CDR3 DNA reads TGTGCCAGCAGTTCCGGGACGTCGAACACCGGGGAGCTGTTTTTT. Drawing the rest from reference TRBV28 and TRBJ2-2, the complete variable domain is DVKVTQSSRYLVKRTGEKVFLECVQDMDHENMFWYRQDPGLGLRLIYFSYDVKMKEKGDIPEGYSVSREKKERFSLILESASTNQTSMYLCASSSGTSNTGELFFGEGSRLTVL.

This clonotype was observed at least ten times. This sequence joins TRBV5-1 and TRBJ2-5, with 8 nucleotides matching TRBD1. This CDR3 spans 14 amino acids. V gave up 7 bases and J gave up 5 bases; unmatched junction bases: 10. Germline assignment: CDR1 SGHRS and CDR2 YFSETQ. CDR3 sequence: CASYPGQEGETQYF. CDR3 coding DNA: TGCGCCAGCTATCCGGGACAGGAGGGGGAGACCCAGTACTTC.

This clonotype was seen at least ten times. The chain carries TRBV7-2 and TRBJ1-2; 7 bases align to TRBD1. Germline V CDR1 and CDR2: SGHTA, FQGNSA. V was clipped by 4 bases and J by 6 bases; unmatched bases: 8. CDR3 size: 14 residues. The chain's CDR3 is CASSSRAGQDGYTF. Written as DNA, the CDR3 is TGTGCCAGCAGCTCCCGAGCCGGACAGGATGGCTACACCTTC.

This clonotype was observed at least ten times. The rearrangement joins TRBV7-2 to TRBJ1-1; D gene uncertain. Trimming pared 1 base from V and 0 bases from J, leaving 12 bases between. CDR3 size: 16 residues. Per the germline V gene, CDR1 is SGHTA and CDR2 is FQGNSA. The CDR3 here is CASSLGTLRVNTEAFF. The CDR3 DNA follows: TGTGCCAGCAGCTTAGGGACGCTGCGCGTGAACACTGAAGCTTTCTTT.

Many counts were recorded for this clonotype. The rearrangement uses TRBV5-1 and TRBJ2-2; D is unclear. Germline V lookup: CDR1 SGHRS, CDR2 YFSETQ. The CDR3 extends over 16 amino acids. The V end was cut by 0 bases, the J end by 3 bases, with 12 bases between. The CDR3 DNA is TGCGCCAGCAGCTTGGCCTCTCCCGCCGACACCGGGGAGCTGTTTTTT. Its translation is CASSLASPADTGELFF.

The table lists this clonotype with many counts. V usage is TRBV7-3 and J usage is TRBJ2-1; D not certain. Trimming removed 5 bases at V and 0 bases at J, with 5 bases between. Germline CDR1 SGHTA, CDR2 FQGTGA. The CDR3 contains 13 residues. The CDR3 sequence: CASSDGSYNEQFF. CDR3 DNA sequence: TGTGCCAGCAGCGACGGCTCCTACAATGAGCAGTTCTTC.

Concerning this clonotype: A single base separates this from a much larger clone, so it may be a read error. V is TRBV27 and J is TRBJ1-1, with no clear D. V shed 3 bases and J shed 11 bases, with 16 bases lying between them. Germline V lookup: CDR1 MNHEY, CDR2 SMNVEV (reference sequence). This CDR3 is built from 13 residues. CDR3: CASSFREGHWAFF. CDR3 coding DNA: TGTGCCAGCAGTTTCCGGGAAGGCCATTGGGCTTTCTTT.

This clonotype was recorded at least ten times. The CDR3 DNA sequence: TGCGCCAGCAGCCTCACGCCAGGGCCCCTTCAAGAGACCCAGTACTTC. It translates to CASSLTPGPLQETQYF. The chain joins TRBV5-1 to TRBJ2-5, with D tentatively TRBD1 (5 bases). The CDR3 runs to 16 residues. V dropped 4 bases and J dropped 2 bases, with 18 bases sitting between them. The V gene's germline CDR1 is SGHRS and CDR2 YFSETQ.

Many counts were recorded for this clonotype. CDR3 DNA sequence: TGCAGCGTTGAAGGTCGTTCGGGATTGGGGTTTGGAAATGAGCAGTTCTTC. Its translation: CSVEGRSGLGFGNEQFF. The chain recombines TRBV29-1 with TRBJ2-1; D perhaps matches TRBD2 (5 bases). Between the trimmed V and J ends, which lost 1 base and 7 bases, there was a span of 23 bases. The CDR3 is 17 amino acids. Germline lookup yields CDR1 SQVTM and CDR2 ANQGSEA.

At least ten counts were recorded for this clonotype. The chain employs TRBV7-3 and TRBJ2-7; 15 bases are a match to TRBD2. The CDR3 extends over 17 amino acids. CDR1 SGHTA and CDR2 FQGTGA come from the germline V gene. The V segment lost 5 bases and the J segment 6 bases; nucleotides outside the gene matches: 11. CDR3 amino acids: CASSPGLAGGTGREQYF. CDR3 DNA: TGTGCCAGCAGCCCGGGACTAGCGGGGGGTACTGGGCGCGAGCAGTACTTC.

This clonotype was seen at least ten times. The chain employs TRBV27 and TRBJ2-2, with TRBD2 identical over 13 bases. Looked up from germline, CDR1 is MNHEY and CDR2 is SMNVEV (reference sequence). This CDR3 is 17 amino acids long. V dropped 2 bases and J dropped 2; count of bases not matched to a gene: 2. The CDR3 region is CASSLTSGRANTGELFF. The CDR3 nucleotides read TGTGCCAGCAGTTTAACTAGCGGGAGGGCTAACACCGGGGAGCTGTTTTTT.

This clonotype appeared many times. This rearrangement joins TRBV27 to TRBJ1-1; 11 bases map to TRBD1. The CDR3 extends over 18 amino acids. CDR1 MNHEY and CDR2 SMNVEV come from the germline V gene (reference sequence). Unmatched junction bases numbered 11, after V lost 5 bases and J lost 0 bases. The CDR3 reads CASSPSDRGLPLNTEAFF. CDR3 coding DNA: TGTGCCAGCAGTCCGTCGGACAGGGGGCTTCCATTGAACACTGAAGCTTTCTTT.

This clonotype came up many times. The chain combines TRBV20-1 with TRBJ2-1; D gene ambiguous. The germline V gene encodes CDR1 DFQATT and CDR2 SNEGSKA (reference sequence). V was shortened by 5 bases and J by 4 bases, with 3 bases between the two germline ends. The CDR3 length is 10 residues. The CDR3 is CSAPYNEQFF. The CDR3, as DNA: TGCAGTGCTCCGTACAATGAGCAGTTCTTC.

This clonotype was found many times. The genes are TRBV7-9 and TRBJ2-7, with D perhaps matching TRBD1 (6 bases). The CDR3 loop spans 16 amino acids. Germline CDR1 and CDR2: SEHNR and FQNEAQ (reference sequence). V lost 5 bases and J 0 bases, leaving 17 bases between the germline ends. The CDR3 region is CASSQPRGRSSYEQYF. CDR3 DNA sequence: TGTGCCAGCAGCCAGCCGAGGGGGAGAAGCTCCTACGAGCAGTACTTC. Complete variable domain (other parts from reference TRBV7-9 and TRBJ2-7): DTGVSQNPRHKITKRGQNVTFRCDPISEHNRLYWYRQTLGQGPEFLTYFQNEAQLEKSRLLSDRFSAERPKGSFSTLEIQRTEQGDSAMYLCASSQPRGRSSYEQYFGPGTRLTVT.

This clonotype was found a few times. This chain connects TRBV7-2 to TRBJ2-5, with 11 bases identical to TRBD2. The CDR3 covers 15 residues. Germline assignment: CDR1 SGHTA and CDR2 FQGNSA. V was pared by 5 bases and J by 5 bases, with 7 bases of the junction left unmatched. The CDR3 region has the DNA TGTGCCAGCAGCGTTAGCGGGGGGGCCCGGGAGACCCAGTACTTC. It translates to CASSVSGGARETQYF. The complete variable domain, with remaining parts taken from reference TRBV7-2 and TRBJ2-5, reads GAGVSQSPSNKVTEKGKDVELRCDPISGHTALYWYRQSLGQGLEFLIYFQGNSAPDKSGLPSDRFSAERTGGSVSTLTIQRTQQEDSAVYLCASSVSGGARETQYFGPGTRLLVL.

This clonotype was seen at least ten times. V is TRBV15 and J is TRBJ2-1, with 8 bases lining up with TRBD1. The trim removed 0 bases at V and 9 bases at J, leaving 13 bases unmatched. This CDR3 has 17 residues. The V gene's germline CDR1 is LNHNV and CDR2 YYDKDF (reference sequence). CDR3 protein: CATSRDLADTDRGEQFF. The CDR3 bases are TGTGCCACCAGCAGAGATTTGGCGGACACCGACAGGGGTGAGCAGTTCTTC.

This clonotype was picked up many times. This chain links TRBV20-1 with TRBJ1-2; D unresolved. The CDR3 loop spans 11 amino acids. Germline V lookup: CDR1 DFQATT, CDR2 SNEGSKA (reference sequence). Trimming left V 6 bases short and J 6 bases short, with 11 bases between. CDR3 nucleotide sequence: TGCAGTGCATGGGCCGGGGATGGCTACACCTTC. This codes for CSAWAGDGYTF.